This TCR beta chain was recovered during a study of T-cell memory formation after mild COVID-19. Findings and limits, study-wide: Contracting clones localized mainly to CM and EM when CD4+ and mainly to EMRA when CD8+. Confirmation of SARS-CoV-2 specificity was lacking for second-wave clones peaking day 37.

CDR1 is SGHKS and CDR2 is YYEKEE in the germline V gene (reference sequence). The CDR3 extends over 14 amino acids. V was trimmed by 0 bases and J by 6 bases, leaving 10 bases between them. TCRdb recomputed calls from the 5' RACE reads with MiXCR, one row per CDR3 protein. The sample contains fewer than 350,000 distinct CDR3 sequences, approximately 16% of which appear only once. Remarks on this clonotype: Its specificity is unknown.

The chain couples TRBV5-5 to TRBJ2-1; D call uncertain. This receptor was identified in a man aged 18 to 29 who had mild COVID-19 (a few samples of this study predate the infection). Cell type and time point are not known. Sequenced material: PBMCs or a T cell subset sorted from them (not recorded which). The CDR3 spells CASSLGNAGNEQFF. CDR3 coding DNA: TGTGCCAGCAGCTTGGGAAATGCCGGCAATGAGCAGTTCTTC.